This record concerns one TCR beta chain sequence. The antigen remains unidentified. The CDR3 extends over 13 amino acids. The germline gives CDR1 PRHDT, CDR2 FYEKMQ (reference sequence). Trimming removed 3 bases at V and 3 bases at J, with 8 bases between. These data belong to a study of cytomegalovirus exposure and HLA in healthy donors. Points from the study as a whole: Reportedly, cytomegalovirus status was diagnosed with high sensitivity and specificity. There were a few CMV-associated chains whose specificity for CMV antigens was confirmed in vitro. A list of approximately 160 TCR beta chains associated with cytomegalovirus was given.

The validation cohort, a group of 130 or so subjects, included the donors and was separate from the approximately 680-subject first cohort. Here immunoSEQ multiplex PCR was the method, and the copy in TCRdb shows in-frame clones only, minus some. The sample carries fewer than 250,000 clones, 70% to 90% recorded once. The chain links TRBV13 to TRBJ1-1; D remains unclear. The specimen sequenced was PBMCs. The source is a woman between 18 and 30 years old in good health and CMV-seronegative. CDR3 sequence: CASSFRPDTEAFF. The CDR3 nucleotides read TGTGCCAGCAGCTTTCGGCCGGACACTGAAGCTTTCTTT.